This entry lists 31 T cell receptor beta chains sequenced from one sample in a study of cytomegalovirus exposure and HLA in healthy donors. PCR involved 60 Vbeta and 13 Jbeta primers. The assay was immunoSEQ multiplex PCR, and TCRdb's table has in-frame clones only and misses some. The table includes about 88,000 clones, 79% detected once. The source material was PBMCs. These receptors were collected from a man under 40 in good health and CMV-seronegative.

This clone has just one count. The V gene is TRBV6-6, the J gene TRBJ2-3, with D perhaps TRBD1 (5 bases). Germline CDR1 MNHNY, CDR2 SVGAGI (reference sequence). The ends were cut back, 4 bases at V and 8 bases at J, with 13 bases in the middle. This CDR3 spans 13 amino acids. CDR3 in amino acids: CASSSPDIRTQYF. The CDR3 DNA is TGTGCCAGCAGTTCCCCGGACATTCGTACGCAGTATTTT.

This clone was counted a few times. The chain carries TRBV6-5 and TRBJ1-5; no definite D call. Trimming left V 2 bases short and J 3 bases short, with 8 bases between. In germline, CDR1 is MNHEY, CDR2 SVGAGI. This CDR3 has 14 amino acids. The CDR3 DNA follows: TGTGCCAGCAGTTACGGCGGCGACAATCAGCCCCAGCATTTT. Encoded protein: CASSYGGDNQPQHF.

This chain joins TRBV25-1 and TRBJ1-2; D is perhaps TRBD1 (5 bases). The CDR3 contains 15 residues. Trimming removed 3 bases at V and 5 bases at J, with 16 bases between. Germline loops: CDR1 MGHDK, CDR2 SYGVNS. DNA of the CDR3: TGTGCCAGCAGTGACGCGGGGGGTGTAGGGTATGGCTACACCTTC. Encoded protein: CASSDAGGVGYGYTF.

The genes are TRBV18 and TRBJ2-5; TRBD1 matches at 7 bases. The CDR3 contains 15 residues. Unmatched junction bases numbered 7, after V lost 3 bases and J lost 3 bases. Germline V gene data show CDR1 as KGHSH and CDR2 as LQKENI. This chain's CDR3 is CASSPNRDSKETQYF. For the CDR3, the DNA is TGTGCCAGCTCACCGAACCGGGACAGTAAAGAGACCCAGTACTTC.

This clone turned up a few times. The chain recombines TRBV7-9 with TRBJ2-2; 11 bases line up with TRBD1. CDR1 is SEHNR, CDR2 FQNEAQ, per germline (reference sequence). Trimming cost V 10 bases and J 6 bases; bases outside gene matches: 10. The CDR3 runs 15 residues. The CDR3 region has the DNA TGTGCCACCCCCATGGACAGGGGGCTGTCCGGGGAGCTGTTTTTT. This gives the protein CATPMDRGLSGELFF.

CDR3 in amino acids: CASSPGTSGSGNYGYTF. CDR3 sequence (DNA): TGTGCCAGCAGCCCCGGGACATCAGGCAGTGGTAACTATGGCTACACCTTC. The chain uses TRBV5-4 and TRBJ1-2; tentative D call: TRBD1 (6 bases). The CDR3 runs 17 residues. Germline values: CDR1 SGHNT, CDR2 YYREEE (reference sequence). V lost 4 bases to trimming and J lost 1 base, with 20 bases between them. The full variable domain, completed using reference TRBV5-4 and TRBJ1-2, is ETGVTQSPTHLIKTRGQQVTLRCSSQSGHNTVSWYQQALGQGPQFIFQYYREEENGRGNFPPRFSGLQFPNYSSELNVNALELDDSALYLCASSPGTSGSGNYGYTFGSGTRLTVV.

The chain combines TRBV7-9 with TRBJ1-5, with 12 bases matching TRBD1. This CDR3 comprises 18 residues. Germline trimming cut 4 bases from V and 0 bases from J; bases unmatched to any gene: 7. CDR1 and CDR2 from the germline V gene are SEHNR and FQNEAQ (reference sequence). CDR3 in amino acids: CASSSTGTGGRSNQPQHF. DNA of the CDR3: TGTGCCAGCAGCTCCACCGGGACAGGGGGCCGTAGCAATCAGCCCCAGCATTTT. The variable domain in full, with the rest retrieved from reference TRBV7-9 and TRBJ1-5, is DTGVSQNPRHKITKRGQNVTFRCDPISEHNRLYWYRQTLGQGPEFLTYFQNEAQLEKSRLLSDRFSAERPKGSFSTLEIQRTEQGDSAMYLCASSSTGTGGRSNQPQHFGDGTRLSIL.

The V call is TRBV6-4, the J call TRBJ1-2; no clear D gene. The CDR3 has 13 residues. CDR1 is MRHNA, CDR2 SNTAGT, per germline. V lost 3 bases to trimming and J lost 5 bases, with 10 bases between them. The CDR3 protein is CASSENGLYGYTF. The CDR3 DNA reads as TGTGCCAGCAGTGAGAACGGACTTTATGGCTACACCTTC.

The genes are TRBV9 and TRBJ1-4; D not resolved. Trimming removed 3 bases at V and 0 bases at J, with 9 bases between. From germline, CDR1 is SGDLS and CDR2 YYNGEE. The CDR3 is made up of 15 amino acids. The CDR3 region has the DNA TGTGCCAGCAGCGATGAGTCGGCAACTAATGAAAAACTGTTTTTT. This encodes CASSDESATNEKLFF.

This chain links TRBV10-2 with TRBJ2-7; D perhaps matches TRBD1 (6 bases). The CDR3 totals 13 residues. The germline V gene encodes CDR1 WSHSY and CDR2 SAAADI. Trimming removed 6 bases from V and 5 bases from J, with 14 bases in between. DNA for the CDR3: TGCGCCAGCAGGGAAAACAGGGTCCACGAGCAGTACTTC. As protein: CASRENRVHEQYF.

The genes are TRBV21-1 and TRBJ1-1. TRBV21-1 is classified as a pseudogene. The CDR3 extends over 14 amino acids. CDR3 nucleotides: TGTGCCAGCAGCAGAGGGCGCAGGAACACTGAAGCTTTCTTT. Translating it yields CASSRGRRNTEAFF.

The rearrangement joins TRBV27 to TRBJ1-5, with TRBD1 as a possible D gene (5 bases). The V end was cut by 5 bases, the J end by 0 bases, with 11 bases between. Germline V gives CDR1 MNHEY, CDR2 SMNVEV (reference sequence). The CDR3 runs to 15 residues. CDR3 region: CASSAGDYSNQPQHF. The CDR3 DNA sequence: TGTGCCAGCAGTGCGGGGGACTATAGCAATCAGCCCCAGCATTTT.

V gene TRBV10-3 combines with J gene TRBJ1-2; D is unclear. Trimming shortened V by 6 bases and J by 6 bases, and 20 bases separated the two germline ends. The CDR3 has 15 amino acids. Germline lookup yields CDR1 ENHRY and CDR2 SYGVKD. In DNA, the CDR3 is TGTGCCATCAGCATCCGGGAAACAACTATGGATGGCTACACCTTC. Protein sequence: CAISIRETTMDGYTF.

This clone was recorded only once. The chain links TRBV28 to TRBJ1-2; no clear D gene. CDR1 and CDR2 from the germline V gene are MDHEN and SYDVKM. This CDR3 is 14 amino acids long. The ends were cut back, 2 bases at V and 8 bases at J, with 15 bases in the middle. The CDR3 bases are TGTGCCAGCAGTTTACAGGTTTTCCCTGTAGGCTACACCTTC. As protein: CASSLQVFPVGYTF.

The chain joins TRBV7-6 to TRBJ1-2, with TRBD1 matching 8 bases. This CDR3 is 13 amino acids long. Trimming took 6 bases from V and 3 from J; bases not matched to a gene: 3. Per germline, CDR1 SGHVS and CDR2 FNYEAQ. The CDR3 loop is CASSLTGDYGYTF. Here the CDR3 DNA reads TGTGCCAGCAGTCTGACAGGGGACTATGGCTACACCTTC. The variable domain in full, completed from reference TRBV7-6 and TRBJ1-2, reads GAGVSQSPRYKVTKRGQDVALRCDPISGHVSLYWYRQALGQGPEFLTYFNYEAQQDKSGLPNDRFSAERPEGSISTLTIQRTEQRDSAMYRCASSLTGDYGYTFGSGTRLTVV.

CDR3 region: CASSTTGGDYEQYF. In DNA, the CDR3 is TGTGCCAGCAGCACGACAGGGGGCGACTACGAGCAGTACTTC. The J gene is TRBJ2-7, the V gene TRBV7-9; TRBD1 agrees at 10 bases. The CDR3 contains 14 residues. With 5 bases clipped from V and 3 bases from J, the junction kept 4 bases outside the gene matches. Germline V gene lookup returns CDR1 SEHNR and CDR2 FQNEAQ (reference sequence).

This chain uses TRBV7-9 with TRBJ2-7; no definite D call. The germline gives CDR1 SEHNR, CDR2 FQNEAQ (reference sequence). The V end was cut by 4 bases, the J end by 3 bases, with 10 bases between. CDR3 length equals 13 residues. DNA of the CDR3: TGTGCCAGCAGCTCCCCGAGAGACTACGAGCAGTACTTC. It specifies CASSSPRDYEQYF.

The rearrangement links TRBV18 to TRBJ2-1; unclear D gene. From germline, CDR1 is KGHSH and CDR2 LQKENI. The germline V and J ends were trimmed by 2 bases and 7 bases, with 12 bases remaining between them. This CDR3 comprises 14 residues. CDR3 nucleotide sequence: TGTGCCAGCTCACCATCGAGTCCTGCTAATGAGCAGTTCTTC. Protein product: CASSPSSPANEQFF.

The chain joins TRBV5-4 to TRBJ2-7; tentative D call: TRBD1 (5 bases). V lost 2 bases to trimming and J lost 0 bases, with 15 bases between them. CDR3 length: 16 amino acids. Germline V gene lookup returns CDR1 SGHNT and CDR2 YYREEE (reference sequence). DNA of the CDR3: TGTGCCAGCAGCTTCGACAGAGCAATACTCTCCTACGAGCAGTACTTC. Encoded protein: CASSFDRAILSYEQYF.

The rearrangement uses TRBV21-1 and TRBJ1-5; no check of the table's D call, TRBD1, against the DNA was made. TRBV21-1 is given as a pseudogene. The CDR3 is 16 residues long. The CDR3 DNA is TGTGCCAGCAGCCCGACAGGGCTTAACGGCAATCAGCCCCAGCATTTT. This codes for CASSPTGLNGNQPQHF.

The chain couples TRBV2 to TRBJ1-5; tentative D call: TRBD1 (6 bases). Germline CDR1 is SNHLY and CDR2 is FYNNEI. Trimming cost V 8 bases and J 3 bases, with 17 bases left between them. This CDR3 is 15 amino acids long. The CDR3 here is CASQLDTGINQPQHF. In nucleotides, the CDR3 is TGTGCCAGCCAGTTGGATACAGGGATCAATCAGCCCCAGCATTTT.

The chain recombines TRBV5-1 with TRBJ2-7; 12 bases are a match to TRBD1. Germline CDR1 is SGHRS and CDR2 is YFSETQ. Unmatched junction bases numbered 4, after V lost 4 bases and J lost 2 bases. This CDR3 contains 15 residues. DNA for the CDR3: TGCGCCAGCAGCGTCCGGGACAGGGGGCCCTACGAGCAGTACTTC. Amino acids: CASSVRDRGPYEQYF. Combining the CDR3 with reference TRBV5-1 and TRBJ2-7 gives the whole variable domain KAGVTQTPRYLIKTRGQQVTLSCSPISGHRSVSWYQQTPGQGLQFLFEYFSETQRNKGNFPGRFSGRQFSNSRSEMNVSTLELGDSALYLCASSVRDRGPYEQYFGPGTRLTVT.

This chain joins TRBV7-9 and TRBJ1-1; 11 bases fit TRBD1. Trimming took 6 bases from V and 7 from J; bases not matched to a gene: 10. The CDR3 extends over 15 amino acids. Germline values: CDR1 SEHNR, CDR2 FQNEAQ (reference sequence). In DNA, the CDR3 is TGTGCCAGCAGTAGGACAGGGGGCGCTTTTAATGAAGCTTTCTTT. The encoded protein is CASSRTGGAFNEAFF.

The V and J genes are TRBV7-3 and TRBJ1-6, with 7 bases aligning to TRBD1. J was trimmed by 7 bases and V by 4 bases; bases with no gene match: 4. Germline V gene sequence: CDR1 SGHTA, CDR2 FQGTGA. This CDR3 spans 14 amino acids. CDR3 region: CASSSGTDNSPLHF. The CDR3 DNA follows: TGTGCCAGCAGCTCCGGGACAGACAATTCACCCCTCCACTTT. Full variable domain (missing parts from reference TRBV7-3 and TRBJ1-6): GAGVSQTPSNKVTEKGKYVELRCDPISGHTALYWYRQSLGQGPEFLIYFQGTGAADDSGLPNDRFFAVRPEGSVSTLKIQRTERGDSAVYLCASSSGTDNSPLHFGNGTRLTVT.

The J gene is TRBJ1-3, the V gene TRBV28; D not certain. V lost 6 bases to trimming and J lost 0 bases, with 15 bases between them. The V gene's germline CDR1 is MDHEN and CDR2 SYDVKM. CDR3 length: 16 amino acids. The CDR3 DNA reads as TGTGCCAGCAGCCGAGAGGTCTTTCACTCTGGAAACACCATATATTTT. It specifies CASSREVFHSGNTIYF.

The chain combines TRBV9 with TRBJ1-1, with 11 bases lining up with TRBD1. J gave up 11 bases and V 6 bases, and 9 bases lay outside the gene matches. This CDR3 has 13 amino acids. Germline V lookup: CDR1 SGDLS, CDR2 YYNGEE. CDR3 DNA: TGTGCCAGCACTGGGACAGGGGGGGGTGGGGCTTTCTTT. Amino acids: CASTGTGGGGAFF. Together with reference TRBV9 and TRBJ1-1, the CDR3 gives the full variable domain: DSGVTQTPKHLITATGQRVTLRCSPRSGDLSVYWYQQSLDQGLQFLIQYYNGEERAKGNILERFSAQQFPDLHSELNLSSLELGDSALYFCASTGTGGGGAFFGQGTRLTVV.

CDR3 nucleotide sequence: TGTGCCTGGAGCGCTTCCGGACATCATGGCTACACCTTC. This encodes CAWSASGHHGYTF. The gene calls are TRBV30 and TRBJ1-2, with a weak D call TRBD1 (5 bases). Per germline, CDR1 GTSNPN and CDR2 SVGIG (reference sequence). This CDR3 is built from 13 residues. Between the trimmed V and J ends, which lost 3 bases and 6 bases, there was a span of 14 bases.

V gene TRBV5-1 combines with J gene TRBJ1-2; tentative D call: TRBD1 (6 bases). Germline values: CDR1 SGHRS, CDR2 YFSETQ. The V end lost 3 bases, the J end lost 3 bases, and 12 bases lay between the germline ends. The length of the CDR3 is 14 residues. DNA of the CDR3: TGCGCCAGCAGCTCTTCCCGACAGGACTATGGCTACACCTTC. Translation: CASSSSRQDYGYTF.

The chain has TRBV21-1 and TRBJ2-2; no DNA check was done on the table's D call, TRBD1. TRBV21-1 corresponds to a pseudogene. The CDR3 sequence is 15 residues long. The CDR3 spells CASSIRTQETGELFF. For the CDR3, the DNA is TGTGCCAGCAGCATTAGGACACAAGAAACCGGGGAGCTGTTTTTT.

The chain recombines TRBV5-1 with TRBJ1-1; TRBD1 aligns across 11 bases. The germline V gene has CDR1 SGHRS and CDR2 YFSETQ. Unmatched junction bases numbered 18, after V lost 5 bases and J lost 6 bases. This CDR3 contains 18 residues. The CDR3 region is CASSKTNPPGQGVAEAFF. The CDR3 DNA sequence: TGCGCCAGCAGTAAAACTAACCCTCCGGGACAGGGGGTCGCTGAAGCTTTCTTT.

The V and J genes are TRBV5-4 and TRBJ1-1; the match to TRBD1 covers 9 bases. J was trimmed by 5 bases and V by 4 bases; bases with no gene match: 15. The CDR3 has 17 residues. Germline values: CDR1 SGHNT, CDR2 YYREEE (reference sequence). The CDR3 loop is CASSPGQGRTGRTEAFF. The CDR3 region has the DNA TGTGCCAGCAGCCCCGGACAGGGGAGGACGGGGAGGACTGAAGCTTTCTTT. Drawing the rest from reference TRBV5-4 and TRBJ1-1, the complete variable domain is ETGVTQSPTHLIKTRGQQVTLRCSSQSGHNTVSWYQQALGQGPQFIFQYYREEENGRGNFPPRFSGLQFPNYSSELNVNALELDDSALYLCASSPGQGRTGRTEAFFGQGTRLTVV.